Listed here are 16 T cell receptor beta chains from one sample, sequenced in a study of tumor and adjacent non-tumor tissue in lung cancer. TCRbeta libraries were built with three rounds of nested PCR, modified from ARM-PCR. TCRdb used MiXCR to reprocess the multiplex PCR reads, holding one entry per CDR3 protein. The repertoire consists of some 99,000 distinct CDR3 sequences, with about 61% occurring once and the leading ten covering 19%. No cell sorting was done before RNA was extracted from the tissue. The normal lung tissue was taken more than 3 cm from the tumor edge. Sample: distant non-tumor lung tissue. Every receptor here comes from a man in his sixties with non-small cell lung cancer.

The rearrangement joins TRBV6-5 to TRBJ1-3, with D tentatively TRBD1 (5 bases). This CDR3 region has 16 residues. Germline lookup yields CDR1 MNHEY and CDR2 SVGAGI. The CDR3 nucleotides read TGTGCTGGCAGTTACTCAAGGGGTTCGAGCGGAAACACCATATATTTT. Its protein product is CAGSYSRGSSGNTIYF.

Remarks on this clonotype: This may be a read error: a much more frequent sequence differs by one nucleotide. This rearrangement joins TRBV20-1 to TRBJ1-5; 8 bases map to TRBD1. CDR3 length: 18 amino acids. CDR1 is DFQATT and CDR2 is SNEGSKA in the germline V gene (reference sequence). DNA of the CDR3: TGCAGTCCTAGCGGCATAGGGACAGGAGGGGTTAATAGTCAGCCCCAGCATTTT. This translates into CSPSGIGTGGVNSQPQHF.

This clonotype qualifies as medium-sized. This chain connects TRBV6-6 to TRBJ2-1; 10 bases agree with TRBD1. V lost 7 bases to trimming and J lost 5 bases; unmatched junction nucleotides: 8. CDR1 and CDR2 from the germline V gene are MNHNY and SVGAGI (reference sequence). The CDR3 has 15 residues. This chain's CDR3 is CASTLRDRGHNEQFF. CDR3 in DNA: TGTGCCAGCACTTTACGGGACAGGGGACACAATGAGCAGTTCTTC.

A word on this clonotype: Sequence at one end of the junction differs from germline and may be a read error. The CDR3 loop reads CAWTKPGTVNSLLHF. The CDR3 bases are TGTGCCTGGACCAAACCCGGGACGGTAAATTCACTCCTCCACTTT. The rearrangement links TRBV30 to TRBJ1-6, with a possible D match to TRBD1 (5 bases). This CDR3 region has 15 residues. The germline V gene has CDR1 GTSNPN and CDR2 SVGIG (reference sequence).

In its sample, this clonotype was seen many times. The genes are TRBV12-3 or TRBV12-4 and TRBJ1-1; D ambiguous. CDR3 length equals 13 residues. V was trimmed by 5 bases and J by 3 bases, leaving 10 bases between them. The CDR3 here is CASSVKRDTEAFF. The CDR3 DNA reads as TGTGCCAGCAGTGTAAAGAGGGACACTGAAGCTTTCTTT.

The J gene is TRBJ2-5, the V gene TRBV11-2; TRBD2 aligns across 13 bases. Germline V lookup: CDR1 SGHAT, CDR2 FQNNGV. The CDR3 runs 16 residues. The junction had 8 bases not matched to a gene; V was cut back by 6 bases and J by 4 bases. CDR3 bases: TGTGCCAGCAGTCGGACTAGCGGGAGCCAGGGAGAGACCCAGTACTTC. It specifies CASSRTSGSQGETQYF.

This clonotype was seen a handful of times. Given a much more abundant clone one base away, this may be a read error. The chain combines TRBV12-3 or TRBV12-4 with TRBJ2-7; TRBD2 matches 12 bases. With V trimmed by 4 bases and J by 4 bases, 8 bases remained unmatched. The CDR3 totals 16 residues. CDR3 residues: CASSSITSGRRYEQYF. The CDR3 DNA reads as TGTGCCAGCAGTTCAATTACTAGCGGGAGGAGGTACGAGCAGTACTTC.

As to this clonotype: Being one base from a much bigger clone, this may be a read error. The V gene is TRBV5-8, the J gene TRBJ1-1, with no clear D. Germline CDR1 SGHTS, CDR2 YDEGEE. The CDR3 is 13 residues long. CDR3 coding DNA: TGTGCCAGCAGCTTGGTAGGGCGCACTGAAGCTCTCTTT. Translating it yields CASSLVGRTEALF.

Turning to this clonotype: The junction shows a germline mismatch at one end, possibly a read error. V usage is TRBV6-2 or TRBV6-3 and J usage is TRBJ2-3; 10 bases are a match to TRBD2. Germline CDR1 and CDR2: MNHEY and SVGEGT. The CDR3 runs to 17 residues. The CDR3 nucleotides are TGTGCCAGCAGTCCTCTAGCGCCTAGCGGGAGTGAAGATACGCACTATTTT. Translation: CASSPLAPSGSEDTHYF.

J is TRBJ1-3 and V is TRBV19; no definite D call. Per germline, CDR1 LNHDA and CDR2 SQIVND (reference sequence). Trimming pared 6 bases from V and 4 bases from J, leaving 13 bases between. The CDR3 contains 14 residues. CDR3 in DNA: TGTGCCAGTAGCCCCAGAACGGCCGGAAACACCATATATTTT. Residues: CASSPRTAGNTIYF.

This clonotype came up once. Just one base apart from a much larger clone, this may be a read error. J is TRBJ2-5 and V is TRBV18, with TRBD1 identical over 7 bases. V lost 9 bases and J lost 2; bases outside the gene matches: 9. Germline assignment: CDR1 KGHSH and CDR2 LQKENI. This CDR3 has 14 residues. CDR3 residues: CARTRRDSQETQYF. The CDR3 coding sequence is TGTGCCAGGACCCGACGGGACAGTCAAGAGACCCAGTACTTC.

Note on this clonotype: Its ends do not fully match the called genes, so a read error is possible. The chain combines TRBV20-1 with TRBJ1-3, with TRBD1 matching 9 bases. The CDR3 length is 13 residues. Germline V gene data show CDR1 as DFQATT and CDR2 as SNEGSKA (reference sequence). This CDR3 reads CRARTGVGSTIYF. DNA of the CDR3: TGCAGAGCTAGGACAGGGGTTGGAAGCACCATATATTTT.

To note about this clonotype: One end of the junction varies from germline; a read error may be responsible. This rearrangement joins TRBV4-2 to TRBJ2-3; perhaps TRBD2 as D (5 bases). This CDR3 has 14 residues. Germline loops: CDR1 LGHNA, CDR2 YNFKEQ. The CDR3 coding sequence is TGTGCCAGCAGCCAAGAGGGGAACCGGGATACGCATTATTTT. It specifies CASSQEGNRDTHYF.

This clonotype was counted ten times or more. V is TRBV28 and J is TRBJ2-6; D is uncertain. CDR1 and CDR2 (germline): MDHEN, SYDVKM. The CDR3 is 16 amino acids. Deletions cut 4 bases from V and 0 bases from J, with 10 bases between. The chain's CDR3 is CASSSHGISGANVLTF. In nucleotides, the CDR3 is TGTGCCAGCAGTTCCCATGGCATCTCTGGGGCCAACGTCCTGACTTTC.

The V and J genes are TRBV7-9 and TRBJ2-1, with D hard to call. Trimming took off 7 bases at V and 0 bases at J, with 13 bases between the two ends. Germline V gene data show CDR1 as SEHNR and CDR2 as FQNEAQ (reference sequence). This CDR3 comprises 15 residues. As DNA, the CDR3 is TGTGCCAGCAACCCCAGGTTGGACTCCTACAATGAGCAGTTCTTC. This encodes CASNPRLDSYNEQFF.

A note on this clonotype: No conserved phenylalanine or tryptophan is present at the end of the CDR3, so a read error is the likely explanation. The rearrangement joins TRBV29-1 to TRBJ2-7; 8 bases match TRBD2. The CDR3 spans 14 residues. Germline CDR1 is SQVTM and CDR2 is ANQGSEA. The CDR3 sequence is CSARGGGGSYEQYL. The CDR3 bases are TGCAGCGCTCGAGGTGGCGGGGGGTCCTATGAGCAGTACCTC.